The 3 T cell receptor beta chains reported below all come from one sample, sequenced in a study of CD8+ T cells in alopecia areata. After isolation, RNA underwent reverse transcription to generate cDNA as the sequencing template. Profiled with immunoSEQ multiplex PCR; TCRdb holds only in-frame clones, not every one. Of 30,000 to 40,000 clones listed, more than 60% are singletons. The sequencing input was NKG2D-low CD8+ T cells sorted from blood. These receptors were taken from a human donor with alopecia areata.

This clone was picked up a small number of times. The chain is built from TRBV29-1 and TRBJ1-3, with D uncertain. With 8 bases removed from V and 0 bases from J, the gap between germline ends came to 11 bases. CDR1 SQVTM and CDR2 ANQGSEA come from the germline V gene. This CDR3 region has 13 residues. The CDR3 DNA sequence: TGCAGCTCGATGATGGGCTCTGGAAACACCATATATTTT. Protein sequence: CSSMMGSGNTIYF.

The CDR3 DNA reads as TGTGCCAGTAGTATAATCGGATCCAATCAGCCCCAGCATTTT. Residues: CASSIIGSNQPQHF. The chain carries TRBV19 and TRBJ1-5, with no clear D. The CDR3 sequence is 14 residues long. Germline CDR1 LNHDA, CDR2 SQIVND (reference sequence). Trimming removed 2 bases from V and 3 bases from J, with 8 bases in between.

The genes are TRBV27 and TRBJ2-7; weak D call: TRBD1 (6 bases). V dropped 8 bases and J dropped 4 bases, with 15 bases sitting between them. The germline V gene has CDR1 MNHEY and CDR2 SMNVEV (reference sequence). The CDR3 length is 13 residues. The CDR3 sequence: CASGPGHDYEQYF. The DNA for the CDR3 is TGTGCCAGCGGGCCGGGACACGATTACGAGCAGTACTTC.